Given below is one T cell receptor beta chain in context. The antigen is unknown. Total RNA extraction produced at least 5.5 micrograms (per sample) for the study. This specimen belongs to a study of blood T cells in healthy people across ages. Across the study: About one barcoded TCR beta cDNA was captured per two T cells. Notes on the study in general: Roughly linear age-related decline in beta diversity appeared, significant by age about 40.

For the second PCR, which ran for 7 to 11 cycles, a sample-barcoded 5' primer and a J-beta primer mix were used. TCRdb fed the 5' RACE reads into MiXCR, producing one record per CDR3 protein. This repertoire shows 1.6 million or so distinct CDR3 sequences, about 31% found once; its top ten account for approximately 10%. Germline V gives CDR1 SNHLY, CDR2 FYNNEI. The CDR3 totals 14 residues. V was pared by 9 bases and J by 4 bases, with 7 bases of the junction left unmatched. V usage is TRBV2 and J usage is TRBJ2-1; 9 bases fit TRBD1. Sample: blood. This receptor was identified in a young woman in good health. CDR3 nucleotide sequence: TGTGCCAGTTACAGGGGGCTCGGTTACAATGAGCAGTTCTTC. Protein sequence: CASYRGLGYNEQFF.